This T cell receptor beta chain came from a study of blood T cells in healthy people across ages (dated by TCRdb to about 2015). In the study overall: In model experiments, template switching captured roughly one uniquely barcoded TCR beta cDNA molecule for every two T cells. Age-related changes in TCR beta repertoire diversity were measured in the study by deep sequencing normalized with unique cDNA molecular identifiers. The donors were divided into four age groups: young (average about 15 years), middle-aged (under 40), aged (about 60) and long-lived (nearly 85). Donors of different ages were randomly distributed across sequencing lanes to avoid experimental bias. The study analyzed two additional independent replicas of 1 million unique cDNA reads from the same blood draw for two donors, one aged 18 to 29 and one aged 80 or older. The investigation overall reported the following: Total diversity estimates from one million sequenced T cells were considered lower bounds and underestimates. There was a strong correlation between observed TCR beta diversity and the percentage of naive T cells measured by flow cytometry. Donor CMV infection status was unknown, potentially confounding age-related changes in expanded clonotypes. Compared with the aged group, the long-lived group had more naive CD4+ T cells, fewer expanded clones and increased TCR diversity, suggesting age selection. As age increased, observed TCR beta diversity per million T cells dropped in a roughly linear way, and a significant reduction was already evident by age 40. Conclusive comparison of naive and antigen-experienced compartments was prevented by the profiling of bulk unsorted PBMCs.

Reading the germline V gene gives CDR1 SNHLY and CDR2 FYNNEI. From cysteine to phenylalanine, the CDR3 is 11 amino acids long. CDR3 DNA only is kept here, 33 bases in frame from base 1. The junction carries 14 bases between V and J, which are trimmed by 10 bases and 10 bases respectively. As concerns this clonotype: What this receptor recognizes is not known. No base quality values were provided; no much bigger clone lies one nucleotide off.

The approximately 40 donors, aged roughly 6 to 95 years, were systemically healthy Caucasian individuals from Russia. Each donor gave approximately 9.3 milliliters of peripheral blood, collected into EDTA-treated Vacutainer tubes. PBMCs were isolated by Ficoll-Paque density-gradient centrifugation, with at least 6 million obtained per sample. Trizol reagent was used to extract total RNA from PBMCs, with at least 5 micrograms per sample. For every donor, an aliquot of PBMCs went through flow cytometry to measure the percentages of naive CD45RAhigh/CD27high T cells. Libraries were made using 5' RACE. Sequencer: Illumina HiSeq 2500. The second PCR ran for about 6 to 11 cycles and used a J-beta primer mix along with a sample-barcoded 5' primer. A template-switch 5' adaptor carrying 12 random nucleotides introduced a unique molecular identifier onto each TCR beta cDNA molecule. Each sample yielded at least 2.5 million CDR3-containing paired-end reads. First-strand cDNA synthesis was performed from all RNA using the Mint cDNA synthesis kit, with priming by a TRBC-specific oligonucleotide. Following uracil-DNA glycosylase treatment, a first 18-cycle PCR with universal primers M1SS and BC2_uni_R was performed on all cDNA. The study's own analysis went as follows. Each sample was normalized by randomly selecting 1 million high-quality reads, each carrying a distinct molecular identifier. Instead of being binned into consensus sequences, reads with shared molecular identifiers were discarded. CDR3 identification, clonotype clustering and error correction used MiTCR with a Q25 quality threshold and the strictest error-elimination algorithm. A nonparametric unseen species model with Euler transformation was used to estimate a lower bound on total TCR beta diversity. TCRdb cleaned the public reads at Q25 with fastp, built clones with MiXCR and kept in-frame beta chains. CDR3 protein duplicates are merged, each entry listing the most common genes and DNA. Here the V and J calls rest on TCRdb's processing, not on the authors' analysis. The sample profile shows 700,000 to 900,000 distinct CDR3 sequences; 40% to 65% of them were found once. The ten largest make up roughly two fifths of the sample.

The sequenced material came from blood. The sequence was obtained from a man at least 80 years old in good health. The rearrangement combines TRBV2 with TRBJ2-1; 5 matching bases give a weak D call of TRBD1. The nucleotides read TGTGCCACAAGACCAGGGTGGGAGCAGTTCTTC. Its protein product is CATRPGWEQFF.